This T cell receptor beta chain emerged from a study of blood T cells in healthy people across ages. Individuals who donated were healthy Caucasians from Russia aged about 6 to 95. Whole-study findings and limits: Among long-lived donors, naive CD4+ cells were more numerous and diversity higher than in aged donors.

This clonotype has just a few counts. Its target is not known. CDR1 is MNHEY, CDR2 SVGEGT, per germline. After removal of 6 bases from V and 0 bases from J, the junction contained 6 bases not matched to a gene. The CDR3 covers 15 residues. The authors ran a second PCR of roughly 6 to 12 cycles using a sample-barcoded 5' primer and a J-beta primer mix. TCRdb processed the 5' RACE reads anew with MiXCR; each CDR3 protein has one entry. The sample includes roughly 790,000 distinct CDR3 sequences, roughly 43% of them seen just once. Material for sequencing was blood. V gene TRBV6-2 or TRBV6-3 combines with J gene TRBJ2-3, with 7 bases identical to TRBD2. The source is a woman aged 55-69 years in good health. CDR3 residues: CASSREAGSTDTQYF. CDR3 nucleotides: TGTGCCAGCAGCCGGGAGGCGGGCAGCACAGATACGCAGTATTTT.